The 17 T cell receptor beta chains presented below share a single source sample, sequenced in a study of preoperative IRX-2 immunotherapy in early breast cancer. Specified treatment: preoperative locoregional IRX-2 cytokine immunotherapy. TCRdb's copy holds only in-frame clones and misses some; the assay was immunoSEQ multiplex PCR. The sample has around 40,000 clones; roughly 95% are singletons. Sequences were derived from tumor tissue, sampled after IRX-2 immunotherapy. These receptors were taken from a human donor with breast cancer.

This clone was counted a few times. The rearrangement uses TRBV28 and TRBJ1-6; D gene unclear. The CDR3 runs 12 residues. The V and J ends lost 5 bases and 9 bases respectively, with 8 bases between them. The germline V gene has CDR1 MDHEN and CDR2 SYDVKM. The DNA of the CDR3 is TGTGCCAGCAGTGATAGAAGTTCACCCCTCCACTTT. Its protein product is CASSDRSSPLHF. Based on the CDR3 plus reference TRBV28 and TRBJ1-6, the full variable domain is DVKVTQSSRYLVKRTGEKVFLECVQDMDHENMFWYRQDPGLGLRLIYFSYDVKMKEKGDIPEGYSVSREKKERFSLILESASTNQTSMYLCASSDRSSPLHFGNGTRLTVT.

The chain is built from TRBV7-2 and TRBJ2-5, with 8 bases aligning to TRBD1. The CDR3 extends over 17 amino acids. Germline CDR1 and CDR2: SGHTA and FQGNSA. The V gene end was trimmed by 1 base and the J gene end by 3 bases; junction bases not matched to a gene: 10. CDR3 nucleotides: TGTGCCAGCAGCTTAGTGTGGTCGGCAGGGGGCGAAGAGACCCAGTACTTC. Residues: CASSLVWSAGGEETQYF.

The chain has TRBV5-1 and TRBJ2-2, with TRBD2 matching 16 bases. After removal of 3 bases from V and 7 bases from J, the junction contained 6 bases not matched to a gene. The CDR3 spans 17 residues. The V gene's germline CDR1 is SGHRS and CDR2 YFSETQ. The CDR3, as DNA: TGCGCCAGCAGCTCCGGGACTAGCGGGGGGGCGATCGGGGAGCTGTTTTTT. As protein: CASSSGTSGGAIGELFF.

The V gene is TRBV4-1, the J gene TRBJ1-3; no clear D gene. Germline values: CDR1 MGHRA, CDR2 YSYEKL. The CDR3 spans 17 residues. The V and J ends lost 0 bases and 0 bases respectively, with 12 bases between them. CDR3 sequence (DNA): TGCGCCAGCAGCCAAGAAGTGGGCGGTGGCTCTGGAAACACCATATATTTT. This translates into CASSQEVGGGSGNTIYF.

This chain uses TRBV5-3 with TRBJ1-1; D possibly corresponds to TRBD1 (6 bases). TRBV5-3 is identified as an open reading frame with a role that is uncertain. V shed 6 bases and J shed 5 bases, with 11 bases lying between them. CDR3 length: 12 amino acids. This chain's CDR3 is CARKGDPTEAFF. The DNA of the CDR3 is TGTGCCAGAAAGGGGGATCCAACTGAAGCTTTCTTT.

The rearrangement joins TRBV7-2 to TRBJ1-2, with a possible D match to TRBD1 (5 bases). From germline, CDR1 is SGHTA and CDR2 FQGNSA. This CDR3 is built from 15 residues. The ends were cut back, 2 bases at V and 4 bases at J, with 14 bases in the middle. The CDR3 bases are TGTGCCAGCAGCTTACAAAACAGGCACCGCTATGGCTACACCTTC. Amino acids: CASSLQNRHRYGYTF.

The gene calls are TRBV28 and TRBJ1-1; TRBD1 agrees at 7 bases. V lost 3 bases and J lost 1; bases outside the gene matches: 8. This CDR3 contains 16 residues. The germline CDR1 and CDR2 sequences are MDHEN and SYDVKM. CDR3 protein: CASSLPWGTANTEAFF. For the CDR3, the DNA is TGTGCCAGCAGTTTGCCGTGGGGGACAGCGAACACTGAAGCTTTCTTT.

This clone has only a few counts. This sequence joins TRBV5-6 and TRBJ1-1, with D possibly TRBD1 on 5 matching bases. The CDR3 is made up of 14 amino acids. Trimming removed 4 bases at V and 1 base at J, with 11 bases between. Looked up from germline, CDR1 is SGHDT and CDR2 is YYEEEE. CDR3 nucleotides: TGTGCCAGCAGCCGGGGACTTCAGAACACTGAAGCTTTCTTT. It encodes CASSRGLQNTEAFF.

The chain employs TRBV5-1 and TRBJ2-7; 7 bases are shared with TRBD1. This CDR3 is built from 15 residues. CDR1 and CDR2 (germline): SGHRS, YFSETQ. J was trimmed by 3 bases and V by 1 base; bases with no gene match: 7. DNA for the CDR3: TGCGCCAGCAGCTTGAGCACCGGGACAGACTACGAGCAGTACTTC. Residues: CASSLSTGTDYEQYF. Combining the CDR3 with reference TRBV5-1 and TRBJ2-7 gives the whole variable domain KAGVTQTPRYLIKTRGQQVTLSCSPISGHRSVSWYQQTPGQGLQFLFEYFSETQRNKGNFPGRFSGRQFSNSRSEMNVSTLELGDSALYLCASSLSTGTDYEQYFGPGTRLTVT.

The V call is TRBV5-4, the J call TRBJ2-3, with TRBD2 matching 9 bases. CDR3 length: 16 amino acids. CDR1 SGHNT and CDR2 YYREEE come from the germline V gene (reference sequence). The trim removed 1 base at V and 2 bases at J, leaving 5 bases unmatched. CDR3 protein: CASSLKAGGFTDTQYF. In DNA form, the CDR3 reads TGTGCCAGCAGCTTGAAGGCGGGGGGGTTCACAGATACGCAGTATTTT. Full variable domain (missing parts from reference TRBV5-4 and TRBJ2-3): ETGVTQSPTHLIKTRGQQVTLRCSSQSGHNTVSWYQQALGQGPQFIFQYYREEENGRGNFPPRFSGLQFPNYSSELNVNALELDDSALYLCASSLKAGGFTDTQYFGPGTRLTVL.

In its sample, this clone was seen once. The chain couples TRBV30 to TRBJ1-5, with D unclear. Germline V CDR1 and CDR2: GTSNPN, SVGIG (reference sequence). With 3 bases removed from V and 4 bases from J, the gap between germline ends came to 10 bases. The CDR3 covers 13 residues. CDR3 in DNA: TGTGCCTGGAGCGGAGGGTTTAATCAGCCCCAGCATTTT. This sequence encodes CAWSGGFNQPQHF.

V usage is TRBV2 and J usage is TRBJ2-2; the D gene is possibly TRBD1 (6 bases). Trimming took off 5 bases at V and 0 bases at J, with 13 bases between the two ends. There are 16 residues in the CDR3. Looked up from germline, CDR1 is SNHLY and CDR2 is FYNNEI. As DNA, the CDR3 is TGTGCCAGCAGTCCGGACAGCCCCGCGAACACCGGGGAGCTGTTTTTT. Its protein is CASSPDSPANTGELFF. Using reference TRBV2 and TRBJ2-2 for the parts outside the CDR3, the full variable domain is EPEVTQTPSHQVTQMGQEVILRCVPISNHLYFYWYRQILGQKVEFLVSFYNNEISEKSEIFDDQFSVERPDGSNFTLKIRSTKLEDSAMYFCASSPDSPANTGELFFGEGSRLTVL.

The V gene is TRBV5-1, the J gene TRBJ2-4; D gene uncertain. In germline, CDR1 is SGHRS, CDR2 YFSETQ. Deletions cut 2 bases from V and 5 bases from J, with 8 bases between. This CDR3 comprises 13 residues. CDR3 sequence: CASSFEAQNIQYF. As DNA, the CDR3 is TGCGCCAGCAGCTTCGAGGCCCAAAACATTCAGTACTTC.

J is TRBJ2-2 and V is TRBV7-7; D is unresolved. There are 11 residues in the CDR3. Germline V gene lookup returns CDR1 SSHAT and CDR2 FNYEAQ (reference sequence). Trimming stripped 8 bases from V and 6 bases from J, with 7 bases between. The CDR3 region has the DNA TGTGCCAGCTTTTCGTCCGGGGAGCTGTTTTTT. Its translation is CASFSSGELFF.

V gene TRBV7-2 combines with J gene TRBJ2-5; the D gene could be TRBD1 or TRBD2 (5 bases each). The CDR3 is 14 residues long. Trimming removed 5 bases from V and 7 bases from J, with 17 bases in between. CDR1 is SGHTA, CDR2 FQGNSA, per germline. The CDR3 region has the DNA TGTGCCAGCAGCCAAAGGGACCGCCAGAGGACCCAGTACTTC. Translation: CASSQRDRQRTQYF.

The chain couples TRBV9 to TRBJ2-3; TRBD2 matches 12 bases. V dropped 0 bases and J dropped 2; count of bases not matched to a gene: 22. This CDR3 spans 23 amino acids. Germline assignment: CDR1 SGDLS and CDR2 YYNGEE. The DNA of the CDR3 is TGTGCCAGCAGCGTAGATGTGAGTCGGGCTAGCGGGGGGGGAATCGGCATCACAGATACGCAGTATTTT. Its translation: CASSVDVSRASGGGIGITDTQYF.

The chain carries TRBV6-5 and TRBJ2-3; the match to TRBD2 covers 9 bases. The length of the CDR3 is 13 residues. The ends lost 5 bases at V and 8 bases at J; junction bases unmatched: 5. The germline gives CDR1 MNHEY, CDR2 SVGAGI. The CDR3 sequence: CASSTRLAVTQYF. The CDR3 DNA sequence: TGTGCCAGCAGTACGCGACTAGCGGTTACGCAGTATTTT.